The 15 T cell receptor beta chains in this list originate from one sample, sequenced in a study of blood T cell repertoires in COVID-19 (dated by TCRdb to the early 2020s). The method behind the library was the immunoSEQ multiplex PCR assay. Sourced from immuneACCESS, this table was stored by TCRdb with only in-frame sequences that have V and J called. A share of the clones is absent; for the studies checked, an unresolved V gene accounts for under half, and the remainder has no known explanation. The sample table contains about 150,000 clones; only one count was recorded for about 80% of them. The ten largest clones take up about 31% of the sample. Sequences were obtained from peripheral blood. The source is a woman aged 55-70 years with acute or convalescent COVID-19.

The chain uses TRBV10-2 and TRBJ2-1; TRBD2 agrees at 7 bases. The V segment lost 6 bases and the J segment 3 bases; nucleotides outside the gene matches: 8. The germline V gene has CDR1 WSHSY and CDR2 SAAADI. The CDR3 sequence is 15 residues long. The CDR3 sequence is CASRPLAVVYNEQFF. The CDR3 DNA sequence: TGCGCCAGCAGACCCCTAGCGGTTGTCTACAATGAGCAGTTCTTC.

CDR3 region: CASRGGESQPQHF. The CDR3 nucleotides are TGTGCCAGCAGAGGGGGCGAATCCCAGCCCCAGCATTTT. This rearrangement joins TRBV2 to TRBJ1-5; TRBD1 matches 7 bases. This CDR3 has 13 amino acids. V trimming: 6 bases; J trimming: 7 bases; junction bases outside the gene matches: 6. Per germline, CDR1 SNHLY and CDR2 FYNNEI.

V gene TRBV5-1 combines with J gene TRBJ1-1, with a tentative D call TRBD1 (5 bases). This CDR3 spans 15 amino acids. Deletions cut 0 bases from V and 3 bases from J, with 12 bases between. Germline CDR1 is SGHRS and CDR2 is YFSETQ. The CDR3 region has the DNA TGCGCCAGCAGCTTGGTTCCAGGGAGGGACACTGAAGCTTTCTTT. This encodes CASSLVPGRDTEAFF. The variable domain in full, completed from reference TRBV5-1 and TRBJ1-1, reads KAGVTQTPRYLIKTRGQQVTLSCSPISGHRSVSWYQQTPGQGLQFLFEYFSETQRNKGNFPGRFSGRQFSNSRSEMNVSTLELGDSALYLCASSLVPGRDTEAFFGQGTRLTVV.

The chain combines TRBV9 with TRBJ1-3; D is uncertain. From germline, CDR1 is SGDLS and CDR2 YYNGEE. V lost 4 bases, J lost 2 bases, and 10 bases lay in between. The CDR3 consists of 14 residues. The chain's CDR3 is CASSPPGTGNTIYF. In DNA, the CDR3 is TGTGCCAGCAGCCCCCCGGGAACTGGAAACACCATATATTTT. The variable domain in full, with the rest retrieved from reference TRBV9 and TRBJ1-3, is DSGVTQTPKHLITATGQRVTLRCSPRSGDLSVYWYQQSLDQGLQFLIQYYNGEERAKGNILERFSAQQFPDLHSELNLSSLELGDSALYFCASSPPGTGNTIYFGEGSWLTVV.

The chain recombines TRBV24-1 with TRBJ2-3, with TRBD2 identical over 8 bases. The CDR3 totals 17 residues. Germline V gene data show CDR1 as KGHDR and CDR2 as SFDVKD. With 5 bases clipped from V and 2 bases from J, the junction kept 11 bases outside the gene matches. The chain's CDR3 is CATSGTRGAELTDTQYF. The CDR3 bases are TGTGCCACCAGTGGCACGCGGGGGGCCGAACTCACAGATACGCAGTATTTT.

The chain employs TRBV4-2 and TRBJ1-5; 7 nucleotides align to TRBD1. Germline V gene sequence: CDR1 LGHNA, CDR2 YNFKEQ. J gave up 8 bases and V 3 bases, and 10 bases lay outside the gene matches. This CDR3 comprises 15 residues. The CDR3 nucleotides are TGTGCCAGCAGCCAGGAAACAGGGGTCCGGGAGCCCCAGCATTTT. This sequence encodes CASSQETGVREPQHF.

The V call is TRBV27, the J call TRBJ1-1, with a weak D call TRBD1 (5 bases). Deletions cut 7 bases from V and 1 base from J, with 19 bases between. From germline, CDR1 is MNHEY and CDR2 SMNVEV (reference sequence). The CDR3 has 16 residues. The CDR3 bases are TGTGCCAGCAACCCCTACCAGGGCAGGGCGAACACTGAAGCTTTCTTT. This sequence encodes CASNPYQGRANTEAFF.

V gene TRBV30 combines with J gene TRBJ2-1; the match to TRBD2 covers 7 bases. Germline CDR1 is GTSNPN and CDR2 is SVGIG (reference sequence). This CDR3 is built from 16 residues. J was trimmed by 2 bases and V by 2 bases; bases with no gene match: 9. The CDR3 bases are TGTGCCTGGAGTCTCCCTTCGGCGGGGGCCTACAATGAGCAGTTCTTC. It encodes CAWSLPSAGAYNEQFF.

The chain has TRBV3-1 (or the pseudogene TRBV3-2) and TRBJ2-1; unclear D gene. The V gene lost 4 bases and the J gene lost 7 bases, with 14 bases spanning the gap. Germline CDR1 LGHDT, CDR2 YNNKEL (reference sequence). The CDR3 is 14 residues long. The CDR3 is CASSLFLLLNEQFF. Here the CDR3 DNA reads TGTGCCAGCAGCCTCTTCCTCCTACTTAATGAGCAGTTCTTC.

V gene TRBV2 combines with J gene TRBJ2-1; D is possibly TRBD2 (5 bases). V was trimmed by 7 bases and J by 0 bases, leaving 13 bases between them. Germline loops: CDR1 SNHLY, CDR2 FYNNEI. This CDR3 is built from 15 residues. The CDR3, as DNA: TGTGCCAGCACTTCCGAGGGCGGCTCCTACAATGAGCAGTTCTTC. This sequence encodes CASTSEGGSYNEQFF.

The chain uses TRBV15 and TRBJ2-2; TRBD1 is a possible D gene (5 bases). CDR3 length equals 16 residues. The V gene lost 0 bases and the J gene lost 1 base, with 9 bases spanning the gap. Per germline, CDR1 LNHNV and CDR2 YYDKDF (reference sequence). The CDR3 coding sequence is TGTGCCACCAGCAGAGATCCAGGACAGAACACCGGGGAGCTGTTTTTT. The encoded protein is CATSRDPGQNTGELFF. The full variable domain, completed using reference TRBV15 and TRBJ2-2, is DAMVIQNPRYQVTQFGKPVTLSCSQTLNHNVMYWYQQKSSQAPKLLFHYYDKDFNNEADTPDNFQSRRPNTSFCFLDIRSPGLGDTAMYLCATSRDPGQNTGELFFGEGSRLTVL.

This rearrangement joins TRBV2 to TRBJ2-6; 8 bases line up with TRBD1. There are 15 residues in the CDR3. With V trimmed by 8 bases and J by 2 bases, 5 bases remained unmatched. Germline loops: CDR1 SNHLY, CDR2 FYNNEI. The DNA of the CDR3 is TGTGCCAGCTCCCCAGGGGGCACTGGGGCCAACGTCCTGACTTTC. Its translation: CASSPGGTGANVLTF.

The rearrangement links TRBV30 to TRBJ1-1, with no clear D. The germline CDR1 and CDR2 sequences are GTSNPN and SVGIG (reference sequence). V was shortened by 3 bases and J by 0 bases, with 8 bases between the two germline ends. CDR3 size: 13 residues. The CDR3 DNA is TGTGCCTGGAGGTCTTTTATGAACACTGAAGCTTTCTTT. Encoded protein: CAWRSFMNTEAFF.

This clone was observed a handful of times. The chain has TRBV12-2 and TRBJ1-1; whether TRBD1, the table's D call, matches the DNA was not checked. TRBV12-2 is a documented pseudogene. The CDR3 has 14 amino acids. The CDR3 DNA is TGTGCAAGTCGCTGGGGGACATCCAACACTGAAGCTTTCTTT. It is translated as CASRWGTSNTEAFF.

The chain links TRBV2 to TRBJ2-5; 8 positions match TRBD2. Germline V gene lookup returns CDR1 SNHLY and CDR2 FYNNEI. CDR3 length: 17 amino acids. The trim removed 1 base at V and 0 bases at J, leaving 7 bases unmatched. CDR3 nucleotide sequence: TGTGCCAGCAGTGAAGGAAGGCGACTAGCGTACCAAGAGACCCAGTACTTC. Residues: CASSEGRRLAYQETQYF.